Following are 18 T cell receptor beta chains from one sample sequenced in a study of T-cell memory formation after mild COVID-19. TCRdb recomputed calls from the 5' RACE reads with MiXCR, one row per CDR3 protein. This table holds 140,000 to 150,000 distinct CDR3 sequences, approximately 25% found once. The sample comprised PBMCs or a T cell subset sorted from them (not recorded which). Receptor source: an adult woman who had mild COVID-19 (a few samples of this study predate the infection). Cell type and time point are not known.

This clonotype was counted ten times or more. V and J are TRBV6-1 and TRBJ2-7, with TRBD1 matching over 7 bases. Germline values: CDR1 MNHNS, CDR2 SASEGT. J gave up 3 bases and V 7 bases, and 15 bases lay outside the gene matches. There are 16 residues in the CDR3. The CDR3 bases are TGTGCCAGCATGTTCGATCACAGGGGTGGAAACTACGAGCAGTACTTC. Its protein product is CASMFDHRGGNYEQYF.

CDR3 sequence reads: CASSLLGDQLPGELFF. The CDR3 DNA sequence: TGTGCCAGCAGCTTATTAGGGGACCAACTTCCCGGGGAGCTGTTTTTT. The V and J genes are TRBV7-6 and TRBJ2-2, with D perhaps matching TRBD1 or TRBD2 (5 bases each). V was clipped by 2 bases and J by 6 bases, with 16 bases between them. Per germline, CDR1 SGHVS and CDR2 FNYEAQ. The CDR3 runs to 16 residues. Using reference TRBV7-6 and TRBJ2-2 for the parts outside the CDR3, the full variable domain is GAGVSQSPRYKVTKRGQDVALRCDPISGHVSLYWYRQALGQGPEFLTYFNYEAQQDKSGLPNDRFSAERPEGSISTLTIQRTEQRDSAMYRCASSLLGDQLPGELFFGEGSRLTVL.

The chain carries TRBV12-3 or TRBV12-4 and TRBJ2-2; D may be TRBD2 (6 bases). Trimming left V 7 bases short and J 1 base short, with 10 bases between. This CDR3 is 14 amino acids long. This chain's CDR3 is CASTRLENTGELFF. The CDR3 coding sequence is TGTGCCAGCACCAGACTAGAGAACACCGGGGAGCTGTTTTTT.

This clonotype has just a few counts. The chain carries TRBV14 and TRBJ2-7; 10 nucleotides align to TRBD1. CDR1 is SGHDN and CDR2 is FVKESK in the germline V gene. This CDR3 contains 17 residues. With 0 bases clipped from V and 2 bases from J, the junction kept 7 bases outside the gene matches. The chain's CDR3 is CASSQDPGTGVTYEQYF. DNA for the CDR3: TGTGCCAGCAGCCAAGATCCCGGGACAGGGGTTACCTACGAGCAGTACTTC.

This rearrangement joins TRBV6-5 to TRBJ2-1; 10 bases line up with TRBD2. This CDR3 is 15 amino acids long. CDR1 and CDR2 (germline): MNHEY, SVGAGI. V gave up 5 bases and J gave up 5 bases; unmatched junction bases: 6. The CDR3 here is CASSPTSGYHNEQFF. The CDR3 DNA reads TGTGCCAGCAGTCCGACTAGCGGGTACCACAATGAGCAGTTCTTC.

The chain is built from TRBV15 and TRBJ2-1; TRBD2 aligns across 11 bases. The CDR3 has 20 residues. CDR1 LNHNV and CDR2 YYDKDF come from the germline V gene (reference sequence). The J segment lost 0 bases and the V segment lost 1 base, leaving 11 bases of the junction unmatched. The CDR3 sequence is CATSRALGLAELSSYNEQFF. CDR3 nucleotides: TGTGCCACCAGCAGAGCTCTGGGACTAGCGGAGTTGAGCTCCTACAATGAGCAGTTCTTC.

The CDR3 DNA reads TGCGCCAGCAGCCCGGACATCACAGATACGCAGTATTTT. The encoded protein is CASSPDITDTQYF. The chain employs TRBV5-1 and TRBJ2-3; a possible D gene is TRBD1 (5 bases). V lost 4 bases and J 2 bases, leaving 8 bases between the germline ends. CDR3 size: 13 residues. From germline, CDR1 is SGHRS and CDR2 YFSETQ.

This chain joins TRBV5-1 and TRBJ1-2, with D hard to call. This CDR3 spans 12 amino acids. Germline V gene lookup returns CDR1 SGHRS and CDR2 YFSETQ. V lost 1 base to trimming and J lost 8 bases, with 9 bases between them. The CDR3 region is CASSLNTDGYTF. The CDR3 coding sequence is TGCGCCAGCAGCTTGAATACAGACGGCTACACCTTC.

J is TRBJ2-3 and V is TRBV29-1; D is perhaps TRBD2 (5 bases). The V end lost 7 bases, the J end lost 4 bases, and 9 bases lay between the germline ends. The V gene's germline CDR1 is SQVTM and CDR2 ANQGSEA. This CDR3 comprises 11 residues. CDR3 residues: CSAAGADTQYF. The CDR3 nucleotides are TGCAGCGCCGCCGGGGCAGATACGCAGTATTTT.

This clonotype was observed a handful of times. This chain links TRBV7-9 with TRBJ2-1, with 7 bases identical to TRBD1. The germline V gene has CDR1 SEHNR and CDR2 FQNEAQ (reference sequence). The CDR3 is made up of 16 amino acids. The V and J ends lost 5 bases and 0 bases, in that order; junction bases with no gene match: 7. For the CDR3, the DNA is TGTGCCAGCAGCGGAGCGGACAGGAGCTCCTACAATGAGCAGTTCTTC. It codes for CASSGADRSSYNEQFF.

The chain is built from TRBV20-1 and TRBJ1-2; possible D gene TRBD1, 5 bases. Trimming cost V 5 bases and J 1 base, with 14 bases left between them. Germline V gene lookup returns CDR1 DFQATT and CDR2 SNEGSKA (reference sequence). CDR3 length equals 14 residues. CDR3 in amino acids: CSARPGALNYGYTF. The CDR3, as DNA: TGCAGTGCTCGGCCCGGGGCCCTTAACTATGGCTACACCTTC.

The rearrangement uses TRBV20-1 and TRBJ1-1; D is uncertain. V was cut by 6 bases and J by 7 bases, with 18 bases left in between. This CDR3 region has 13 residues. Germline values: CDR1 DFQATT, CDR2 SNEGSKA (reference sequence). CDR3: CSARPIAGIEAFF. In DNA form, the CDR3 reads TGCAGTGCCAGACCCATAGCGGGGATTGAAGCTTTCTTT.

This clonotype was seen more than once but under ten times. The J gene is TRBJ1-5, the V gene TRBV7-9; D possibly corresponds to TRBD1 (6 bases). CDR1 SEHNR and CDR2 FQNEAQ come from the germline V gene (reference sequence). The CDR3 loop spans 16 amino acids. V was trimmed by 2 bases and J by 6 bases, leaving 17 bases between them. This chain's CDR3 is CASSLSNSEGGQPQHF. Written as DNA, the CDR3 is TGTGCCAGCAGCTTATCCAACTCAGAAGGGGGTCAGCCCCAGCATTTT.

V usage is TRBV7-2 and J usage is TRBJ1-2; D remains unclear. V lost 1 base, J lost 2 bases, and 5 bases lay in between. The CDR3 spans 13 residues. Germline lookup yields CDR1 SGHTA and CDR2 FQGNSA. For the CDR3, the DNA is TGTGCCAGCAGCTTAGTATCGAACTATGGCTACACCTTC. This encodes CASSLVSNYGYTF.

This clonotype occurred a few times. The rearrangement joins TRBV14 to TRBJ2-7, with D uncertain. Between the trimmed V and J ends, which lost 2 bases and 1 base, there was a span of 9 bases. Germline CDR1 is SGHDN and CDR2 is FVKESK. This CDR3 has 14 amino acids. CDR3 sequence reads: CASSQRSGSYEQYF. The CDR3 region has the DNA TGTGCCAGCAGCCAAAGATCCGGTTCCTACGAGCAGTACTTC.

The rearrangement joins TRBV5-1 to TRBJ2-3; D is possibly TRBD1 (5 bases). Trimming cost V 0 bases and J 5 bases, with 19 bases left between them. The CDR3 contains 17 residues. Germline lookup yields CDR1 SGHRS and CDR2 YFSETQ. CDR3 sequence reads: CASSLVDQGLGLDTQYF. The CDR3 nucleotides are TGCGCCAGCAGCTTGGTAGACCAGGGCCTAGGCCTAGATACGCAGTATTTT.

J is TRBJ2-7 and V is TRBV10-3; 9 bases fit TRBD2. With V trimmed by 3 bases and J by 1 base, 19 bases remained unmatched. The CDR3 has 20 amino acids. Germline V gives CDR1 ENHRY, CDR2 SYGVKD. The CDR3 region has the DNA TGTGCCATCAGTGAAACAATTTTGGGGGCTAGCGGGACAAAATCCTACGAGCAGTACTTC. Its protein product is CAISETILGASGTKSYEQYF.

The V gene is TRBV6-5, the J gene TRBJ1-5, with TRBD1 identical over 8 bases. The CDR3 is made up of 17 amino acids. The junction had 13 bases not matched to a gene; V was cut back by 5 bases and J by 4 bases. Germline CDR1 MNHEY, CDR2 SVGAGI. For the CDR3, the DNA is TGTGCCAGCAGTAAGCGACAGGGGACGGGGTCGAATCAGCCCCAGCATTTT. Translation gives CASSKRQGTGSNQPQHF.